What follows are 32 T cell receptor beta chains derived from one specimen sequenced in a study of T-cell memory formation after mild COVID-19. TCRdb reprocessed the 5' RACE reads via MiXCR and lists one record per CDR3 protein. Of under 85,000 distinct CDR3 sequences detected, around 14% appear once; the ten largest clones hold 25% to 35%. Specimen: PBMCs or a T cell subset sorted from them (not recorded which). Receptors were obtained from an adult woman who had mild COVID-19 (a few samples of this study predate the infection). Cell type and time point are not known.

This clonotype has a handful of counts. The chain's CDR3 is CASRINPGQGPYEQYF. The CDR3 DNA sequence: TGCGCCAGCAGAATAAACCCCGGGCAGGGCCCCTACGAGCAGTACTTC. This chain links TRBV5-1 with TRBJ2-7; D possibly corresponds to TRBD1 (5 bases). Per germline, CDR1 SGHRS and CDR2 YFSETQ. Trimming left V 5 bases short and J 2 bases short, with 20 bases between. CDR3 size: 16 residues.

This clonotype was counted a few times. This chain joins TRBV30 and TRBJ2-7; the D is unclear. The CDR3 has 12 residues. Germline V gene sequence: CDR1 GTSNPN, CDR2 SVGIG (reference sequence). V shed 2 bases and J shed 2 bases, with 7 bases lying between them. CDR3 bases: TGTGCCTGGAGTAGTGGTACCTACGAGCAGTACTTC. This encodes CAWSSGTYEQYF.

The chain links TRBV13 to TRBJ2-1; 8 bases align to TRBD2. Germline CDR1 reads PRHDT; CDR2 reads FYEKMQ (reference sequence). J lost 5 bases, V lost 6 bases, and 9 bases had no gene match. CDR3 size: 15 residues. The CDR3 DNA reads TGTGCCAGCAGTTCAGAGGTAGCGGGGCACAATGAGCAGTTCTTC. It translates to CASSSEVAGHNEQFF.

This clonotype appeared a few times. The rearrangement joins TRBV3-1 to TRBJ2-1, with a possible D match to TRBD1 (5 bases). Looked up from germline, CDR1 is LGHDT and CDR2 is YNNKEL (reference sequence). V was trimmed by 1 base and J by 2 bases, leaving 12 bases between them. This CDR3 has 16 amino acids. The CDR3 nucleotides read TGTGCCAGCAGCCAAGGGCAGTCAGGGCCCTACAATGAGCAGTTCTTC. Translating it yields CASSQGQSGPYNEQFF.

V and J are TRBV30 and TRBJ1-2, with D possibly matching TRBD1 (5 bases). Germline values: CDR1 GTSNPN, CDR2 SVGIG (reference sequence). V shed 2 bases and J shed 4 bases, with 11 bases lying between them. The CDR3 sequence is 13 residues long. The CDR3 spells CAWSPSGRYGYTF. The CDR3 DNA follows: TGTGCCTGGAGTCCCTCGGGGCGCTATGGCTACACCTTC.

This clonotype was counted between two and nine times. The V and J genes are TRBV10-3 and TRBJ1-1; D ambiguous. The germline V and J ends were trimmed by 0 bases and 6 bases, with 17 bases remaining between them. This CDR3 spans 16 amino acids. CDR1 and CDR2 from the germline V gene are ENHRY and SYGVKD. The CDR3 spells CAISESSQPGLSEAFF. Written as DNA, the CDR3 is TGTGCCATCAGTGAGTCGTCACAGCCCGGGTTATCTGAAGCTTTCTTT.

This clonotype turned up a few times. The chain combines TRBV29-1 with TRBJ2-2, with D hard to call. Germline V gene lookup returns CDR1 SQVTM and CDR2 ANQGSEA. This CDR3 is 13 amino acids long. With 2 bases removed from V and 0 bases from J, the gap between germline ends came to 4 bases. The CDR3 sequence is CSVEITNTGELFF. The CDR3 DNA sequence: TGCAGCGTTGAAATCACGAACACCGGGGAGCTGTTTTTT.

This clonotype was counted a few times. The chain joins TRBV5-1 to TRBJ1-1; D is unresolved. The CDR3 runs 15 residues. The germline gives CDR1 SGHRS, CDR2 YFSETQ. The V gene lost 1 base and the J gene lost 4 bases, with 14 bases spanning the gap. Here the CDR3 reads CASSLSEDSGTEAFF. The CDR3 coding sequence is TGCGCCAGCAGCTTGTCAGAAGATTCTGGCACTGAAGCTTTCTTT.

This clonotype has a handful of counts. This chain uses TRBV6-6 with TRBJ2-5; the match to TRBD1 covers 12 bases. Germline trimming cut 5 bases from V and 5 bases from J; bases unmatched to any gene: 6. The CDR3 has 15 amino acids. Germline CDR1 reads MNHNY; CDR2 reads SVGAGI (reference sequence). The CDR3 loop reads CASSTGTGGEETQYF. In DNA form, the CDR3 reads TGTGCCAGCAGTACCGGGACAGGGGGCGAGGAGACCCAGTACTTC.

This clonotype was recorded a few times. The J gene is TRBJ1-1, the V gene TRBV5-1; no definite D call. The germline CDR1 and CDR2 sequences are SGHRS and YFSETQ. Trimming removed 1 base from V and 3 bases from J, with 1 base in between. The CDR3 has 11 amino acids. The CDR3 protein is CASSLHTEAFF. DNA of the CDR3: TGCGCCAGCAGCTTGCACACTGAAGCTTTCTTT. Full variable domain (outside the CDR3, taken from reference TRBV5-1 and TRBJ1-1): KAGVTQTPRYLIKTRGQQVTLSCSPISGHRSVSWYQQTPGQGLQFLFEYFSETQRNKGNFPGRFSGRQFSNSRSEMNVSTLELGDSALYLCASSLHTEAFFGQGTRLTVV.

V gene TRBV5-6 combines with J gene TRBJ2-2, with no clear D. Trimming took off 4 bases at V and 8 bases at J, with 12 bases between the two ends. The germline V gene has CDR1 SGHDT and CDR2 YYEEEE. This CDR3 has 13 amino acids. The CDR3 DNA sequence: TGTGCCAGCAGCCCCACATCCGCTGGGGAGCTGTTTTTT. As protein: CASSPTSAGELFF.

CDR3 sequence (DNA): TGTGCCAGCAGCGTAGGGGCCCTGGGCCCGAGCTACACAGATACGCAGTATTTT. It is translated as CASSVGALGPSYTDTQYF. The gene calls are TRBV9 and TRBJ2-3; D not resolved. From germline, CDR1 is SGDLS and CDR2 YYNGEE. Trimming removed 0 bases from V and 2 bases from J, with 19 bases in between. CDR3 length: 18 amino acids.

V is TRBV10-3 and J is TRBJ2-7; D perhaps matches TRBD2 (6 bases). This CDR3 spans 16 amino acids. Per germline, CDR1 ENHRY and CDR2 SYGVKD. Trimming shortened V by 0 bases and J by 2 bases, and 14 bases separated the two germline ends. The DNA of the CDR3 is TGTGCCATCAGTGAGTCGTCTAGCGCCTCACCCTACGAGCAGTACTTC. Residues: CAISESSSASPYEQYF.

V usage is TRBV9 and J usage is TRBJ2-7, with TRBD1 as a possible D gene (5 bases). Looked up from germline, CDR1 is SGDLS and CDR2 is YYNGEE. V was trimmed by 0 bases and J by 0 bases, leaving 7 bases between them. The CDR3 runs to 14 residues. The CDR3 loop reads CASSVGGHSYEQYF. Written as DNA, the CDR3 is TGTGCCAGCAGCGTAGGGGGCCACTCCTACGAGCAGTACTTC.

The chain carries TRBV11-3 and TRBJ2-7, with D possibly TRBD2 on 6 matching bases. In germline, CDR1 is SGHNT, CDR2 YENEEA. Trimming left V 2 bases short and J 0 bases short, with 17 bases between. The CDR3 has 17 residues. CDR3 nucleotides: TGTGCCAGCAGCTTACCCCCCGGAGCGGGTCCCTCCTACGAGCAGTACTTC. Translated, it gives CASSLPPGAGPSYEQYF.

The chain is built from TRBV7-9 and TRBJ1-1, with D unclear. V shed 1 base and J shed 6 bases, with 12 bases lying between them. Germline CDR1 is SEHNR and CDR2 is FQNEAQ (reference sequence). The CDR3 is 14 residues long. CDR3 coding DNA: TGTGCCAGCAGCTTAGGATACCGCTTTTCTGAAGCTTTCTTT. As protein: CASSLGYRFSEAFF.

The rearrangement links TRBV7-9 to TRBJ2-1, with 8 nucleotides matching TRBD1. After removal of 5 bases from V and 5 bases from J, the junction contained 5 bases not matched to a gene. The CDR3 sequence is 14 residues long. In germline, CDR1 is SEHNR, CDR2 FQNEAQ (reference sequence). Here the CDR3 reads CASSARGQDNEQFF. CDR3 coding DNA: TGTGCCAGCAGCGCTCGGGGACAGGACAATGAGCAGTTCTTC.

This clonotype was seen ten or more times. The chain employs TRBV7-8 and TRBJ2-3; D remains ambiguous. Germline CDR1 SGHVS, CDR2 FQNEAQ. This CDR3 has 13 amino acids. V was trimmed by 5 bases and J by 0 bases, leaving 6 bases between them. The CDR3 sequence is CASSVDSTDTQYF. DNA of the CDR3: TGTGCCAGCAGCGTCGACAGCACAGATACGCAGTATTTT.

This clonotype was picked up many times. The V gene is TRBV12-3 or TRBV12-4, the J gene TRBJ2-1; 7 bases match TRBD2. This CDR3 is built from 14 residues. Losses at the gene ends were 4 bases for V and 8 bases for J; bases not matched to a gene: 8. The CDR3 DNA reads TGTGCCAGCAGTTACCGACTAGCCGGCGATGAGCAGTTCTTC. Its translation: CASSYRLAGDEQFF.

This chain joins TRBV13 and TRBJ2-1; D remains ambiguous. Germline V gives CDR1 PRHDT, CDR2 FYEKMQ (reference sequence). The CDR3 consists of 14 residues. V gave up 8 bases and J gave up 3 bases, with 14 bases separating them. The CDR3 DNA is TGTGCCAGCTCAGGCGGACCAGTCTACAATGAGCAGTTCTTC. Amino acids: CASSGGPVYNEQFF.

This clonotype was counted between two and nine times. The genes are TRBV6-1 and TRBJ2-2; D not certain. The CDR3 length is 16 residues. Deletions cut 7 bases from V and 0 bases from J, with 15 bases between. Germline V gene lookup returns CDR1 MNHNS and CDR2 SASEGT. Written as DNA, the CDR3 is TGTGCCAGCACCCTCATGACACCGCCGAACACCGGGGAGCTGTTTTTT. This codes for CASTLMTPPNTGELFF.

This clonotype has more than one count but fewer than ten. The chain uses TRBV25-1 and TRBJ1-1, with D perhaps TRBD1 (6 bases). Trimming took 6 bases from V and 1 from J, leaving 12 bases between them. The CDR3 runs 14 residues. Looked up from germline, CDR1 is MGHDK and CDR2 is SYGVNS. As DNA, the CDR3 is TGTGCCAGCAGCGCCTGGGGACAGAACACTGAAGCTTTCTTT. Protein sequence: CASSAWGQNTEAFF.

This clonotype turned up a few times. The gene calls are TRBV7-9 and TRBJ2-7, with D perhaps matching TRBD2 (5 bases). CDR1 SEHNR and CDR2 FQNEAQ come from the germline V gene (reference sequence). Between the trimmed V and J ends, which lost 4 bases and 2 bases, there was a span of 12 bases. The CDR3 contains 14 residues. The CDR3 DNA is TGTGCCAGCAGCTCCGCGACCGGGACCTACGAGCAGTACTTC. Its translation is CASSSATGTYEQYF.

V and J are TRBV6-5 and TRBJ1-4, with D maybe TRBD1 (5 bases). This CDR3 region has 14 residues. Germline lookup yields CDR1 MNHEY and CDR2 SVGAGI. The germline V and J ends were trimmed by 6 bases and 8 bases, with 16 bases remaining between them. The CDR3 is CASRPSRGGEKLFF. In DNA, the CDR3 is TGTGCCAGCAGGCCCTCGAGGGGTGGGGAAAAACTGTTTTTT.

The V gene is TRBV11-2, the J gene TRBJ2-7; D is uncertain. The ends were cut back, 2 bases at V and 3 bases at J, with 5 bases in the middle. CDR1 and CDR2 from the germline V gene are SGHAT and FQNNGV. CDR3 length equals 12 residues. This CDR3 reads CASSLYVYEQYF. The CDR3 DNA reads TGTGCCAGCAGCTTATACGTCTACGAGCAGTACTTC.

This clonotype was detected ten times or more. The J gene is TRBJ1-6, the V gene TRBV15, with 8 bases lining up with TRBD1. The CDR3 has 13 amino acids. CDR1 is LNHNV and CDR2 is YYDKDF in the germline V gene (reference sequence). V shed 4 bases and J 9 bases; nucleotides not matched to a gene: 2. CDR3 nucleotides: TGTGCCACCAGCATGGACAGGGTTTCACCCCTCCACTTT. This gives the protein CATSMDRVSPLHF.

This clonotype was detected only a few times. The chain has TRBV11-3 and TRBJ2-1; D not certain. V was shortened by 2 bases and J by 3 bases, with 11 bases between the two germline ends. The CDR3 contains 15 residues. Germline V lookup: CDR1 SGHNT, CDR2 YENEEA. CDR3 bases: TGTGCCAGCAGCTTACTGAGCGATTTCTACAATGAGCAGTTCTTC. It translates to CASSLLSDFYNEQFF.

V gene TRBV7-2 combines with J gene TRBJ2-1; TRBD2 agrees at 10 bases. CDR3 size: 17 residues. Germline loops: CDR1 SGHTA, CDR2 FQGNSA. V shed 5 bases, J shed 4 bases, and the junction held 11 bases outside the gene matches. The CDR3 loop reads CASSRGTGTSVYNEQFF. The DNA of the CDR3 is TGTGCCAGCAGCCGAGGTACCGGGACTAGCGTTTACAATGAGCAGTTCTTC.

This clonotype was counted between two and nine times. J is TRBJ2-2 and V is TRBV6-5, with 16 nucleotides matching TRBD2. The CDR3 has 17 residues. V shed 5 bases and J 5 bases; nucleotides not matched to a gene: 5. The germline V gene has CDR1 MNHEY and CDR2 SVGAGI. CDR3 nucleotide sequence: TGTGCCAGCAGTGGGACTAGCGGGGGGGCCAGGACCGGGGAGCTGTTTTTT. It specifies CASSGTSGGARTGELFF.

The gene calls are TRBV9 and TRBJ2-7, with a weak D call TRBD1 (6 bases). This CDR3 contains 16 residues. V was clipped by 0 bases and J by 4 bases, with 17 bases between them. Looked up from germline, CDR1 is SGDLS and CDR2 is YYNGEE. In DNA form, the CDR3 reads TGTGCCAGCAGCGTAGCACCCGGACAGTCGGGGTACGAGCAGTACTTC. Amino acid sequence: CASSVAPGQSGYEQYF.

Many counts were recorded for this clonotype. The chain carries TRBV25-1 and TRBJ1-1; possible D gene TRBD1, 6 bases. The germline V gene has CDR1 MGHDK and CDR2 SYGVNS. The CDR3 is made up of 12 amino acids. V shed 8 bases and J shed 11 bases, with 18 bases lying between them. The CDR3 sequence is CASGGTSSGAFF. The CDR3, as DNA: TGTGCCAGCGGAGGGACATCTTCGGGGGCTTTCTTT.

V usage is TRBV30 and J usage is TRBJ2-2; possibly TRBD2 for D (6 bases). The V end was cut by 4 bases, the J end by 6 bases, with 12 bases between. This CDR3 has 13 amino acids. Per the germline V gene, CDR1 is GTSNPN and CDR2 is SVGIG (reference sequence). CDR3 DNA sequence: TGTGCCTGGACTTATAGCGGCCCCGGGGAGCTGTTTTTT. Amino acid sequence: CAWTYSGPGELFF.